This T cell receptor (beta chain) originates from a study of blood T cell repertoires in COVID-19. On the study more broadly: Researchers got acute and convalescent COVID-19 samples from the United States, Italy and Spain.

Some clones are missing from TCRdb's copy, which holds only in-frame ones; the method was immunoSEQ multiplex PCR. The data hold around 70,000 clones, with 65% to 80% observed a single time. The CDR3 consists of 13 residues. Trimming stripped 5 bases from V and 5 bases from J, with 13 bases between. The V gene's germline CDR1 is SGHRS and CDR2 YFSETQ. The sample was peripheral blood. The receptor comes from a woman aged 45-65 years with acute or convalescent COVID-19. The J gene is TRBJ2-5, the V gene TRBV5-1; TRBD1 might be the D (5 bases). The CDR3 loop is CASSSQGMETQYF. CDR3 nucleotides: TGCGCCAGCAGTTCTCAGGGTATGGAGACCCAGTACTTC.